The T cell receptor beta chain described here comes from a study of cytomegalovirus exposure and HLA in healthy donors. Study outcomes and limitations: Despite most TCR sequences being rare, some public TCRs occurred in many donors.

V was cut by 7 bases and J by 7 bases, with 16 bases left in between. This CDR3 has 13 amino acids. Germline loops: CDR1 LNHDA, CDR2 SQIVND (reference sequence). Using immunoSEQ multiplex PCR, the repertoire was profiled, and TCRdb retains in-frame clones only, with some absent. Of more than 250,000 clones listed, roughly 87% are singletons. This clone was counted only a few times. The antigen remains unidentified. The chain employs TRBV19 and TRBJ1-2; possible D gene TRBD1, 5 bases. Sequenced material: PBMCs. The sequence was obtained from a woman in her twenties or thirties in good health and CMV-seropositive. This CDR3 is CASMTALNGGYTF. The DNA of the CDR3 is TGTGCCAGTATGACAGCCCTTAATGGTGGCTACACCTTC.